A selection of T cell receptor beta chains follows, all from one sample in a study of T cells expressing NK-cell markers. TCRdb processed the 5' RACE reads again and assigns one entry to each CDR3 protein, with no DNA. The data include under 200,000 distinct CDR3 sequences; the top ten clones carry approximately 17%. Material: blood T cells: a sorted CD56 or NKG2C T cell subset, CD4+ or CD8+ T cells, or bulk PBMC T cells (not recorded which). These receptors were collected from a woman aged 18-69 years in good health. CDR3s include the opening cysteine and the closing phenylalanine or tryptophan. The order of the fields is J gene, V gene, CDR3 protein.

j_gene: TRBJ2-3
v_gene: TRBV5-6
CDR3aa: CASSLEQQGADTQYF

j_gene: TRBJ2-1
v_gene: TRBV24-1
CDR3aa: CATSAIVAGTTAYNEQFF

j_gene: TRBJ1-6
v_gene: TRBV6-6
CDR3aa: CASNNWGDSPLHF

j_gene: TRBJ2-1
v_gene: TRBV10-3
CDR3aa: CAISITSGTYNEQFF

j_gene: TRBJ1-2
v_gene: TRBV7-2
CDR3aa: CASSERGYGYTF

j_gene: TRBJ2-1
v_gene: TRBV5-1
CDR3aa: CASSFSGIYNEQFF

j_gene: TRBJ2-3
v_gene: TRBV5-1
CDR3aa: CASNLAGGSDTQYF

j_gene: TRBJ2-3
v_gene: TRBV3-1
CDR3aa: CASSHPPGRGPPDTQYF

j_gene: TRBJ1-3
v_gene: TRBV5-1
CDR3aa: CASSMGSRWGNTIYF

j_gene: TRBJ2-5
v_gene: TRBV10-3
CDR3aa: CAISFDRTQETQYF

j_gene: TRBJ2-3
v_gene: TRBV20-1
CDR3aa: CSARPQPLVTDTQYF

j_gene: TRBJ2-7
v_gene: TRBV5-1
CDR3aa: CASSLGTQRAGEQYF

j_gene: TRBJ2-1
v_gene: TRBV18
CDR3aa: CASSPLSSGSSYNEQFF

j_gene: TRBJ2-1
v_gene: TRBV28
CDR3aa: CASSSAGTSYNEQFF

j_gene: TRBJ1-4
v_gene: TRBV10-3
CDR3aa: CAISEVPNEKLFF

j_gene: TRBJ2-1
v_gene: TRBV7-2
CDR3aa: CASSPPRGGSFNEQFF

j_gene: TRBJ2-3
v_gene: TRBV5-1
CDR3aa: CASSKTGVGDTQYF

j_gene: TRBJ2-7
v_gene: TRBV12-3/TRBV12-4
CDR3aa: CASSLGGTQVTEQYF

j_gene: TRBJ2-7
v_gene: TRBV5-1
CDR3aa: CASSLGSSPTYEQYF

j_gene: TRBJ1-5
v_gene: TRBV5-6
CDR3aa: CASSLFGDRGYSNQPQHF

j_gene: TRBJ2-7
v_gene: TRBV6-1
CDR3aa: CASSEALSHAGYEQYF

j_gene: TRBJ1-1
v_gene: TRBV10-3
CDR3aa: CAISDRDRNTEAFF

j_gene: TRBJ2-3
v_gene: TRBV6-1
CDR3aa: CASSLTSGRITDTQYF

j_gene: TRBJ2-7
v_gene: TRBV9
CDR3aa: CASSVGGGDDSYEQYF

j_gene: TRBJ1-3
v_gene: TRBV4-1
CDR3aa: CASSQDPSEGNTIYF

j_gene: TRBJ2-7
v_gene: TRBV3-1
CDR3aa: CASSQALGLAGGEQYF

j_gene: TRBJ1-1
v_gene: TRBV10-3
CDR3aa: CAISQGAENTEAFF

j_gene: TRBJ1-1
v_gene: TRBV5-1
CDR3aa: CASIGNENTEAFF

j_gene: TRBJ2-7
v_gene: TRBV14
CDR3aa: CASSLGTSSGAPQYF

j_gene: TRBJ2-7
v_gene: TRBV6-1
CDR3aa: CASTSGSYEQYF

j_gene: TRBJ1-2
v_gene: TRBV7-2
CDR3aa: CASSPERDRSYGYTF

j_gene: TRBJ2-7
v_gene: TRBV20-1
CDR3aa: CSAGAETYEQYF

j_gene: TRBJ2-7
v_gene: TRBV5-6
CDR3aa: CASSLFLSSRQRGREQYF

j_gene: TRBJ1-6
v_gene: TRBV12-3/TRBV12-4
CDR3aa: CASSLGDVTLSPLHF

j_gene: TRBJ1-4
v_gene: TRBV29-1
CDR3aa: CSVDYGEKLFF

j_gene: TRBJ1-2
v_gene: TRBV2
CDR3aa: CASRRNYGQGAGGYTF

j_gene: TRBJ1-1
v_gene: TRBV27
CDR3aa: CASSSFWGKAEAFF

j_gene: TRBJ1-4
v_gene: TRBV5-1
CDR3aa: CASRRDRSHEKLFF

j_gene: TRBJ2-2
v_gene: TRBV28
CDR3aa: CASSAADRDTGELFF

j_gene: TRBJ2-7
v_gene: TRBV12-3/TRBV12-4
CDR3aa: CASSRQGGLSYEQYF

j_gene: TRBJ1-5
v_gene: TRBV7-8
CDR3aa: CASSLGAGNANQPQHF

j_gene: TRBJ1-3
v_gene: TRBV7-9
CDR3aa: CASSLGEQGPAYF

j_gene: TRBJ1-5
v_gene: TRBV5-1
CDR3aa: CASSLQAGAANQPQHF

j_gene: TRBJ2-6
v_gene: TRBV6-2/TRBV6-3
CDR3aa: CASSYGGPLSGANVLTF

j_gene: TRBJ2-2
v_gene: TRBV10-2
CDR3aa: CASRVGGALTGELFF

j_gene: TRBJ1-1
v_gene: TRBV7-9
CDR3aa: CASSLRGTGVETEAFF

j_gene: TRBJ2-5
v_gene: TRBV28
CDR3aa: CAISRGSRETQYF

j_gene: TRBJ1-5
v_gene: TRBV7-8
CDR3aa: CASSTRENSNQPQHF

j_gene: TRBJ2-7
v_gene: TRBV20-1
CDR3aa: CSASWPGQSFEQYF

j_gene: TRBJ2-2
v_gene: TRBV5-1
CDR3aa: CASTYQGTGELFF

j_gene: TRBJ2-2
v_gene: TRBV7-2
CDR3aa: CASSEDRTGELFF

j_gene: TRBJ2-5
v_gene: TRBV5-1
CDR3aa: CASSLNNGETQYF

j_gene: TRBJ1-2
v_gene: TRBV5-1
CDR3aa: CASSWDSYKYGYTF

j_gene: TRBJ2-5
v_gene: TRBV7-6
CDR3aa: CASTLGGTQYF

j_gene: TRBJ2-3
v_gene: TRBV5-1
CDR3aa: CASREGTSGATDTQYF

j_gene: TRBJ1-1
v_gene: TRBV7-9
CDR3aa: CASSLEGGYTEAFF

j_gene: TRBJ1-5
v_gene: TRBV3-1
CDR3aa: CASSPAGRAHNQPQHF

j_gene: TRBJ1-1
v_gene: TRBV9
CDR3aa: CASSAPQGQLDTEAFF

j_gene: TRBJ2-3
v_gene: TRBV20-1
CDR3aa: CSARATSGGAVDTQYF